This section outlines one T cell receptor beta chain sequence together with its context. Its antigen is as yet unknown. The sample originates from a study of T cells in localized non-small cell lung cancer. Study results and caveats: Adjacent uninvolved lung tissue had the highest T cell clonality, exceeding tumor. Of the top 100 tumor clones, median around 62 were in adjacent lung, 25 to 35 among its top 100. Tumor samples were not multi-region, leaving intratumor heterogeneity unexcluded.

Assay: immunoSEQ multiplex PCR; the TCRdb copy retains only in-frame clones and omits some. Of tens of thousands of clones in the sample, roughly 89% are singletons; the top ten hold 15%. The clonotype originates from a man aged 35 to 70 with stage I squamous cell lung carcinoma. The sample consisted of peripheral blood, taken before any cancer treatment.

CDR3 nucleotides: TGTGCCAGCAGACTCCTAGGGTTCTTCTCCGAGCAGTACTTC. Its protein is CASRLLGFFSEQYF. The rearrangement links TRBV2 to TRBJ2-7, with D unclear. Germline CDR1 reads SNHLY; CDR2 reads FYNNEI. V was pared by 6 bases and J by 6 bases, with 18 bases between. The CDR3 sequence is 14 residues long.